These 5 T cell receptor beta chains were sequenced from one sample in a study of PD-1 blockade in mismatch repair-deficient tumors. Some clones are missing from TCRdb's copy, which holds only in-frame ones; the method was immunoSEQ multiplex PCR. The table records 40,000 or so clones, over 80% of them present only once. The source material was PBMCs, sampled around 40 weeks after starting pembrolizumab. These receptors were taken from an adult with mismatch repair-deficient cancer.

J is TRBJ2-5 and V is TRBV9; tentative D call: TRBD2 (6 bases). Between the trimmed V and J ends, which lost 0 bases and 5 bases, there was a span of 14 bases. Germline CDR1 and CDR2: SGDLS and YYNGEE. The CDR3 is made up of 15 amino acids. As DNA, the CDR3 is TGTGCCAGCAGCGTAGGCTTAGTCCGGGGGGAGACCCAGTACTTC. Protein: CASSVGLVRGETQYF.

This chain uses TRBV28 with TRBJ2-4, with D possibly being TRBD1 (6 bases). The CDR3 is made up of 17 amino acids. V was pared by 6 bases and J by 0 bases, with 18 bases between. CDR1 MDHEN and CDR2 SYDVKM come from the germline V gene. CDR3 DNA sequence: TGTGCCAGCAGGCCCCACCGGGACAAACTAGCCAAAAACATTCAGTACTTC. Its translation: CASRPHRDKLAKNIQYF.

This clone occurred a few times. J is TRBJ1-5 and V is TRBV10-3; 12 bases map to TRBD1. Looked up from germline, CDR1 is ENHRY and CDR2 is SYGVKD. The ends lost 4 bases at V and 8 bases at J; junction bases unmatched: 6. CDR3 length equals 15 residues. The CDR3 sequence is CAISAGTGGIEPQHF. The CDR3 nucleotides are TGTGCCATCAGTGCTGGGACAGGGGGCATTGAGCCCCAGCATTTT.

The V and J genes are TRBV7-8 and TRBJ1-1; D unresolved. This CDR3 is built from 15 residues. Trimming shortened V by 1 base and J by 5 bases, and 14 bases separated the two germline ends. Germline V gene sequence: CDR1 SGHVS, CDR2 FQNEAQ. For the CDR3, the DNA is TGTGCCAGCAGCTTAGAGGGAGGATTTGTGACTGAAGCTTTCTTT. It is translated as CASSLEGGFVTEAFF. The full variable domain, its missing parts supplied by reference TRBV7-8 and TRBJ1-1, is GAGVSQSPRYKVAKRGQDVALRCDPISGHVSLFWYQQALGQGPEFLTYFQNEAQLDKSGLPSDRFFAERPEGSVSTLKIQRTQQEDSAVYLCASSLEGGFVTEAFFGQGTRLTVV.

This clone was seen more than once but under ten times. V is TRBV6-6 and J is TRBJ2-7, with 11 bases lining up with TRBD2. V lost 7 bases, J lost 1 base, and 9 bases stayed unmatched. CDR1 and CDR2 from the germline V gene are MNHNY and SVGAGI (reference sequence). CDR3 length equals 16 residues. CDR3 in amino acids: CASTGSGTSGSYEQYF. In nucleotides, the CDR3 is TGTGCCAGCACCGGCTCAGGGACTAGCGGTTCCTACGAGCAGTACTTC.